This T cell receptor (beta chain) was sequenced for a study of identical twins. Template switching, a step in the protocol, added a universal primer site, and cDNA carried unique molecular identifiers. Each CDR3 protein gets one entry after TCRdb re-called the 5' RACE reads with MiXCR. The data show some 790,000 distinct CDR3 sequences, 15% to 20% seen once. This clonotype was detected a few times. This sample was also put to use in a study of T cells expressing NK-cell markers. From that paper: Seropositivity for HCMV was found in seven of the eight sequenced donors, with one seronegative. Among CD8+ T cells from about 6 donors, dominant NKG2C+ clonotypes accounted for 1.0-7.0%.

Source material: PBMCs. The receptor was isolated from a woman aged 18-30 years in good health.

CDR3 sequence reads: CSARDMRGARYYEQYF. CDR3 DNA: TGCAGTGCTAGAGATATGAGGGGGGCGAGATACTACGAGCAGTACTTC. The V and J genes are TRBV20-1 and TRBJ2-7; D is tentatively TRBD1 or TRBD2 (6 bases each). V lost 0 bases and J lost 3, with 18 bases in between. Looked up from germline, CDR1 is DFQATT and CDR2 is SNEGSKA (reference sequence). The CDR3 has 16 amino acids.